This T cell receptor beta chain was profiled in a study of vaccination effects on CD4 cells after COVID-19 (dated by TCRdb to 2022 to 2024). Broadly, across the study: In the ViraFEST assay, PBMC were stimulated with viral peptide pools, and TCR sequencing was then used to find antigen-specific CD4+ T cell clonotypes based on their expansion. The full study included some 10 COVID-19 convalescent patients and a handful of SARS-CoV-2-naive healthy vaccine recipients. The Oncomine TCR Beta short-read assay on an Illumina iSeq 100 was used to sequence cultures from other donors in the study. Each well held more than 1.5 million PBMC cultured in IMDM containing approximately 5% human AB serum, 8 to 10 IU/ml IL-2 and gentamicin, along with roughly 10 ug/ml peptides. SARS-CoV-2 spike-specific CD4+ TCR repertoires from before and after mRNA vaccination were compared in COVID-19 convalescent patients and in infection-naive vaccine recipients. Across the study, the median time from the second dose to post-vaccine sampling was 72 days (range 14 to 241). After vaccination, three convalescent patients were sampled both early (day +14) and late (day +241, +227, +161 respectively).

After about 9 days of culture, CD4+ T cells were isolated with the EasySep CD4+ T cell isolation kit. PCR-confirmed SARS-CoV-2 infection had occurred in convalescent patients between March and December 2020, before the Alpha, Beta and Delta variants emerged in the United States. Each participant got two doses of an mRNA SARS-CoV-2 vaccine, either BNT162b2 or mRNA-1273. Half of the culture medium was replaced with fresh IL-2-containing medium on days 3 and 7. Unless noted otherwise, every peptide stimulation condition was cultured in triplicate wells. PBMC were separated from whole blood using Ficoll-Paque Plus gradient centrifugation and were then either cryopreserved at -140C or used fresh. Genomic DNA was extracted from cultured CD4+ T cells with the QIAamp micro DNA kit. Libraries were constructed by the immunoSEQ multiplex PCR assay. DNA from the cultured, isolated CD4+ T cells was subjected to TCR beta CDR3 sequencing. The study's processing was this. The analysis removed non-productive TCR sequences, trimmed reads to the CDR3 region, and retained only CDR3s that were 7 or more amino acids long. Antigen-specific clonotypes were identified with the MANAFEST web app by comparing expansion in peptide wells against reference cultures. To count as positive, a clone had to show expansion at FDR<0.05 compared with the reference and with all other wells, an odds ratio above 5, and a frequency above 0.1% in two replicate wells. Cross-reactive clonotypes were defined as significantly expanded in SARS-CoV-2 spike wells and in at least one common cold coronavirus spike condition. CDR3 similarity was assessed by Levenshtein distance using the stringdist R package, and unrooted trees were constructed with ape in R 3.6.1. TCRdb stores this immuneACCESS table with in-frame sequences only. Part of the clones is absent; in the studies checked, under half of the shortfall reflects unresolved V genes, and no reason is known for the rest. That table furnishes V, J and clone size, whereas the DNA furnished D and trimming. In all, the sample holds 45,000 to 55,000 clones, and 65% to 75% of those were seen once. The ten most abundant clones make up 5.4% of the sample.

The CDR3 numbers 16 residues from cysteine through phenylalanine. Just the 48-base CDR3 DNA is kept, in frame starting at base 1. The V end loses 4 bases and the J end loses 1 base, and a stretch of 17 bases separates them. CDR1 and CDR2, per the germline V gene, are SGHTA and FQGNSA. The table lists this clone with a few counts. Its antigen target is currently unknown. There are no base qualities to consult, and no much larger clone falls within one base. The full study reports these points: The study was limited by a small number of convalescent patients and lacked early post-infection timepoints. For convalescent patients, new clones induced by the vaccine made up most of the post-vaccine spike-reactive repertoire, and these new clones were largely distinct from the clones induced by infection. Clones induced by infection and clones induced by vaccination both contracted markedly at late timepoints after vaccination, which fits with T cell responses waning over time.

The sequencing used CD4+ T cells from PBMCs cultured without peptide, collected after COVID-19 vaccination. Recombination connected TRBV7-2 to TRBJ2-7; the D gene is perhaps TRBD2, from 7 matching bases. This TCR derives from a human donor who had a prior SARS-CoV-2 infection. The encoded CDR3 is CASSWGRGRLSYEQYF. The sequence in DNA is TGTGCCAGCAGCTGGGGGCGGGGGAGACTTTCCTACGAGCAGTACTTC.